This T cell receptor beta chain was observed in a study of cytomegalovirus exposure and HLA in healthy donors. Regarding the study as a whole: A later analysis found first-cohort TCR clusters tended to co-occur in the 120 validation repertoires. Through in vitro validation, three CMV-associated chains were shown to be specific for CMV antigens. Cytomegalovirus-associated TCR beta chains were listed, numbering 150 to 200.

Method: immunoSEQ multiplex PCR; TCRdb's copy keeps in-frame clones and lacks some. The sample lists about 350,000 clones; roughly 90% were seen once. A note on this clone: No antigen is known for it.

CDR3 length: 16 residues. V lost 4 bases and J 4 bases, leaving 16 bases between the germline ends. CDR1 is MDHEN, CDR2 SYDVKM, per germline. Donors came from a validation cohort of 90 to 150 subjects, distinct from the first 666-subject cohort. The J gene is TRBJ1-4, the V gene TRBV28; D is uncertain. What was sequenced was PBMCs. This TCR came from a woman aged 30 to 39 in good health and CMV-seropositive. The CDR3 region is CASSSQQRRVNEKLFF. The CDR3 DNA follows: TGTGCCAGCAGTTCCCAACAGAGGAGGGTTAATGAAAAACTGTTTTTT.